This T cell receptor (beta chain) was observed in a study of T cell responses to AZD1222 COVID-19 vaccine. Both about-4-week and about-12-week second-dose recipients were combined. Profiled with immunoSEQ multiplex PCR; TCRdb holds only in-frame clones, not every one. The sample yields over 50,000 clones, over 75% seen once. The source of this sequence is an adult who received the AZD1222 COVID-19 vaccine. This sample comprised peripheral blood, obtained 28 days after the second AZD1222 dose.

As DNA, the CDR3 is TGTGCCAGCAGCTTAAGGGCGGGAGGAGATACGCAGTATTTT. This translates into CASSLRAGGDTQYF. This chain connects TRBV7-3 to TRBJ2-3, with 8 bases identical to TRBD2. Per the germline V gene, CDR1 is SGHTA and CDR2 is FQGTGA. The CDR3 length is 14 residues. V was pared by 1 base and J by 5 bases, with 2 bases of the junction left unmatched.